This T cell receptor beta chain was recovered during a study of cytomegalovirus exposure and HLA in healthy donors. The CDR3 spans 15 residues. The V gene lost 0 bases and the J gene lost 5 bases, with 10 bases spanning the gap. CDR1 and CDR2 (germline): SNHLY, FYNNEI. Sequenced by immunoSEQ multiplex PCR; TCRdb stores in-frame clones only, minus some. The sample lists about 260,000 clones, about 90% occurring once. The chain has TRBV2 and TRBJ1-4; a possible D gene is TRBD1 (5 bases). Sequences were obtained from PBMCs. The source is a woman in her 30s in good health and CMV-seronegative. The CDR3 bases are TGTGCCAGCAGTGAAGCCGTAGGGGCAAATGAAAAACTGTTTTTT. This encodes CASSEAVGANEKLFF.